A selection of T cell receptor beta chains follows, all from one sample in a study of cytomegalovirus exposure and HLA in healthy donors. Sequencing was performed with immunoSEQ multiplex PCR; in TCRdb, only in-frame clones are kept and a portion is missing. The sample includes roughly 100,000 clones, around four fifths of them seen just once. The sequenced material came from PBMCs. The receptors were gathered from a woman between 35 and 50 years old in good health and CMV-seronegative. Both conserved end residues are part of each CDR3. A D gene is named only where the DNA matches it firmly. Clone size is not always given. Where it is, it says once, few, many or a class for expanded clones.

TRBJ1-6 | TRBV6-4 | - | - | CASRTGSANSPLHF | TGTGCCAGCAGAACAGGTTCCGCCAATTCACCCCTCCACTTT
TRBJ1-1 | TRBV5-4 | - | - | CASSSPPTVEAFF | TGTGCCAGCAGCTCCCCGCCGACAGTTGAAGCTTTCTTT
TRBJ2-1 | TRBV27 | - | TRBD1 | CASSLRNRGSSYNEQFF | TGTGCCAGCAGTTTACGGAACAGGGGTAGCTCCTACAATGAGCAGTTCTTC
TRBJ1-4 | TRBV9 | - | - | CASSVGGGKKLFF | TGTGCCAGCAGCGTAGGTGGTGGCAAAAAACTGTTTTTT
TRBJ1-5 | TRBV28 | - | TRBD1 | CASSATGQPNQPQHF | TGTGCCAGCAGTGCGACGGGACAGCCGAATCAGCCCCAGCATTTT
TRBJ2-5 | TRBV6-5 | - | - | CGSGRSQETQYF | TGTGGGTCCGGAAGGAGCCAAGAGACCCAGTACTTC
TRBJ2-1 | TRBV5-5 | - | TRBD1 | CASSSVGTGSNEQFF | TGTGCCAGCAGCTCAGTCGGGACAGGGTCAAATGAGCAGTTCTTC
TRBJ2-7 | TRBV6-1 | few | TRBD1 | CASRRTGGYEQYF | TGTGCCAGCAGGCGGACAGGGGGCTACGAGCAGTACTTC
TRBJ1-5 | TRBV28 | - | - | CASFYSNQPQHF | TGTGCCAGCTTTTATAGCAATCAGCCCCAGCATTTT
TRBJ1-5 | TRBV19 | - | TRBD1 | CASTDGQGGQPQHF | TGTGCCAGTACCGACGGACAGGGTGGTCAGCCCCAGCATTTT
TRBJ2-3 | TRBV5-4 | once | - | CASSLKVSGSTDTQYF | TGTGCCAGCAGCTTGAAGGTTTCCGGGAGCACAGATACGCAGTATTTT
TRBJ2-6 | TRBV5-1 | few | TRBD2 | CASSGLAGVGANVLTF | TGCGCCAGCAGTGGACTAGCGGGAGTTGGGGCCAACGTCCTGACTTTC
TRBJ2-1 | TRBV27 | - | - | CASRGQPGKTNEQFF | TGTGCCAGCAGAGGTCAGCCGGGGAAAACGAATGAGCAGTTCTTC
TRBJ1-2 | TRBV5-1 | - | TRBD1 | CASSLGGQGYNYGYTF | TGCGCCAGCAGCTTGGGAGGACAGGGTTATAACTATGGCTACACCTTC
TRBJ1-5 | TRBV6-1 | few | - | CASSVIPGTSINNQPQHF | TGTGCCAGCAGTGTGATCCCCGGGACAAGTATTAACAATCAGCCCCAGCATTTT
TRBJ2-1 | TRBV10-1 | - | TRBD2 | CASSEAGGKGEQFF | TGCGCCAGCAGTGAGGCGGGAGGTAAGGGAGAGCAGTTCTTC
TRBJ1-5 | TRBV7-8 | - | TRBD1 | CASSLYPGGGNQPQHF | TGTGCCAGCAGCTTATATCCAGGGGGAGGCAATCAGCCCCAGCATTTT
TRBJ2-1 | TRBV9 | - | TRBD2 | CASSVGSLAGGNEQFF | TGTGCCAGCAGCGTAGGGTCGCTAGCGGGAGGTAATGAGCAGTTCTTC